This T cell receptor beta chain stems from a study of memory B cells and T cells in multiple sclerosis. Broader study findings: Clone-set sizes differed between compartments, so shared clonotype counts needed normalization.

Trimming at V came to 4 bases and at J to 4 bases, leaving 6 bases not matched to a gene. From germline, CDR1 is SGHRS and CDR2 YFSETQ. The length of the CDR3 is 14 residues. Concerning this clone: The target antigen is unknown.

Data came from immunoSEQ multiplex PCR; TCRdb stores just in-frame clones and leaves some out. The sample lists about 32,000 clones; roughly 83% were seen once. After stimulus-free culture, autoproliferating CFSE-dim and non-proliferating CFSE-high T cells were sequenced separately. 40 million to 50 million CFSE-labeled PBMCs were cultured six to eight days unstimulated, then replicate wells were pooled. Without exogenous stimuli, approximately 0.5 uM CFSE-labeled PBMCs were cultured serum-free. This receptor was taken from a human donor with multiple sclerosis. The sequencing input was PBMCs from blood kept in culture. This rearrangement joins TRBV5-1 to TRBJ1-1; 8 bases line up with TRBD1. The CDR3: CASSPAGTGTEAFF. The DNA for the CDR3 is TGCGCCAGCAGCCCCGCCGGGACAGGCACTGAAGCTTTCTTT.